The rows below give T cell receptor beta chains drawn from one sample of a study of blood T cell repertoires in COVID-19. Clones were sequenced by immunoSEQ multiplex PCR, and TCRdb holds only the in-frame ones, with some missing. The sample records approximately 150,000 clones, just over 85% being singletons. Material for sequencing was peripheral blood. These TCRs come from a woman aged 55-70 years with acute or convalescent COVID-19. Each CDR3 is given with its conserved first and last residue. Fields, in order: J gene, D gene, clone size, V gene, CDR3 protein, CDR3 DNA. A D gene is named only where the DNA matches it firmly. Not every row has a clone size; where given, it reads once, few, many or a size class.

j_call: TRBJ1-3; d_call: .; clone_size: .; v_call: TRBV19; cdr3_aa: CASSIDPDRDSGNTIYF; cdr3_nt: TGTGCCAGTAGTATAGACCCAGACAGAGACTCTGGAAACACCATATATTTT
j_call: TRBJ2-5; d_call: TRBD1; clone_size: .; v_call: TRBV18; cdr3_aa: CASSPTGWETQYF; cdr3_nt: TGTGCCAGCTCACCGACAGGGTGGGAGACCCAGTACTTC
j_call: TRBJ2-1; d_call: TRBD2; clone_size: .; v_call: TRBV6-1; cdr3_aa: CASSGDGRLLYNEQFF; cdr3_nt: TGTGCCAGCAGTGGGGACGGGAGGTTACTATACAATGAGCAGTTCTTC
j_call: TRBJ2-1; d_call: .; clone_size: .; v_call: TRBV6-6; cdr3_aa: CASSYTGWGNEQFF; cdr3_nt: TGTGCCAGCAGTTATACAGGGTGGGGCAATGAGCAGTTCTTC
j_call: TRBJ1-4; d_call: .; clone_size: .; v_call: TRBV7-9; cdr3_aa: CASSFRGSNEKLFF; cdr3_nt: TGTGCCAGCAGCTTTCGGGGATCTAATGAAAAACTGTTTTTT
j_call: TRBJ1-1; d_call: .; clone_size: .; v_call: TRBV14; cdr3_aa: CASSQERVAEAFF; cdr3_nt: TGTGCCAGCAGCCAAGAGAGGGTGGCTGAAGCTTTCTTT
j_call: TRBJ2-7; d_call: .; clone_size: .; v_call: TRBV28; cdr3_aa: CASSFLRGASWEQYF; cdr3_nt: TGTGCCAGCAGTTTTTTGCGGGGCGCGTCCTGGGAGCAGTACTTC
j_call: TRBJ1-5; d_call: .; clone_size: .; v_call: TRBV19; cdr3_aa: CASSILGGVSQPQHF; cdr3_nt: TGTGCCAGTAGTATACTTGGCGGGGTTAGTCAGCCCCAGCATTTT
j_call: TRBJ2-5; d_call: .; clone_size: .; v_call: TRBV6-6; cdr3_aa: CASSYNLAETQYF; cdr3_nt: TGTGCCAGCAGTTACAACCTAGCGGAGACCCAGTACTTC
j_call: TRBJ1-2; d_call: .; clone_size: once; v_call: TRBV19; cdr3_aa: CASSIQDSLSGGYTF; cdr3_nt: TGTGCCAGTAGTATACAGGACTCACTATCGGGTGGCTACACCTTC
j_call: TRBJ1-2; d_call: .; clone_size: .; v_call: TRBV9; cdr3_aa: CASSVAGTFSPGYTF; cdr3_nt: TGTGCCAGCAGCGTGGCCGGGACATTCAGCCCTGGCTACACCTTC
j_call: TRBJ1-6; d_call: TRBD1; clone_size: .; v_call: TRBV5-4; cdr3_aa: CASRTGGDYNSPLHF; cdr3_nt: TGTGCCAGCAGAACAGGGGGCGACTATAATTCACCCCTCCACTTT
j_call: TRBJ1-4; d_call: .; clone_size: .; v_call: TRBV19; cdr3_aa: CASIPRPGNNEKLFF; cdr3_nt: TGTGCCAGTATCCCCCGGCCAGGGAATAATGAAAAACTGTTTTTT
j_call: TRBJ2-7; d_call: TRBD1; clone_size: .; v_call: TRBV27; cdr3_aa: CASSPGTGGYEQYF; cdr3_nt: TGTGCCAGCAGTCCCGGGACAGGGGGCTACGAGCAGTACTTC
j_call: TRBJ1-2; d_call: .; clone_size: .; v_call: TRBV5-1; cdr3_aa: CASSLDSGYTF; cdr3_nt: TGCGCCAGCAGCTTGGACAGTGGCTACACCTTC
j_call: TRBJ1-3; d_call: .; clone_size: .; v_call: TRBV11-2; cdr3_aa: CASSFFTGISGNTIYF; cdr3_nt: TGTGCCAGCAGCTTCTTTACAGGAATCTCTGGAAACACCATATATTTT
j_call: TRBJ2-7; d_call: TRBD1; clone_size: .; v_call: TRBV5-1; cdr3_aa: CASSSTGGGSYEQYF; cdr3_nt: TGCGCCAGCAGCTCTACAGGGGGCGGTTCCTACGAGCAGTACTTC
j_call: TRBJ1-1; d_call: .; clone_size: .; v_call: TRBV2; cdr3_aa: CASSVRLKRTEAFF; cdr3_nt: TGTGCCAGCAGTGTCCGGCTCAAGCGGACTGAAGCTTTCTTT
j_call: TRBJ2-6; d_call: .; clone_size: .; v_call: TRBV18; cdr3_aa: CASSPGGVGANVLTF; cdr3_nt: TGTGCCAGCTCACCGGGCGGGGTTGGGGCCAACGTCCTGACTTTC
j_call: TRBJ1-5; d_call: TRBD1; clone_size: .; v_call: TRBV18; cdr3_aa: CASSQGTGDQPQHF; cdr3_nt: TGTGCCAGCTCACAGGGGACAGGTGATCAGCCCCAGCATTTT
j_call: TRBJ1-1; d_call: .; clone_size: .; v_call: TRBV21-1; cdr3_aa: CASSKFGTGGTEAFF; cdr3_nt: TGTGCCAGCAGCAAATTCGGGACGGGGGGGACTGAAGCTTTCTTT
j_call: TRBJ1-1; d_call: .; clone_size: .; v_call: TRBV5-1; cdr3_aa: CASSLGDRNTEAFF; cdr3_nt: TGCGCCAGCAGCTTGGGTGACAGGAACACTGAAGCTTTCTTT
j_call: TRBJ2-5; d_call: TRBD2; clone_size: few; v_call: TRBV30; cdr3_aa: CAWSVASGGLEETQYF; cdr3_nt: TGTGCCTGGAGTGTTGCTAGCGGGGGGTTAGAAGAGACCCAGTACTTC
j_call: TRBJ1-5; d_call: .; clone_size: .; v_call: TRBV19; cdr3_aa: CASDRPGRYRSNQPQHF; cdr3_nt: TGTGCCAGTGATAGACCTGGGAGGTATAGGAGCAATCAGCCCCAGCATTTT
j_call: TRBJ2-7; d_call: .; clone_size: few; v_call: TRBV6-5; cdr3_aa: CASTPNAPRDEQYF; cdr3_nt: TGTGCCAGCACTCCAAACGCCCCGCGGGACGAGCAGTACTTC
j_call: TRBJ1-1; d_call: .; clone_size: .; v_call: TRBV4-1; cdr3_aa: CAISRTTLNTEAFF; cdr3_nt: TGCGCCATCTCGAGGACAACCCTGAACACTGAAGCTTTCTTT
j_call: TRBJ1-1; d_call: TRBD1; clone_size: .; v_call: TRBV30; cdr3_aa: CAWNTRGTGYTEAFF; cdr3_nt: TGTGCCTGGAATACTAGAGGGACAGGTTATACTGAAGCTTTCTTT
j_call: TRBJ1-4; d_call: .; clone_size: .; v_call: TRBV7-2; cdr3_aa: CASSFTGDYYNEKLFF; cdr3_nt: TGTGCCAGCAGCTTCACCGGGGACTATTATAATGAAAAACTGTTTTTT
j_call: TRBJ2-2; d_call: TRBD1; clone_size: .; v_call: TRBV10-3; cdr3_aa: CAISGGTVGTSGELFF; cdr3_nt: TGTGCCATCAGTGGAGGGACAGTAGGTACCTCCGGGGAGCTGTTTTTT
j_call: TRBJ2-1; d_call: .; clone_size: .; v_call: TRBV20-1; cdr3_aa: CSASKNRPAEQFF; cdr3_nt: TGCAGTGCTAGTAAAAACAGGCCGGCCGAGCAGTTCTTC
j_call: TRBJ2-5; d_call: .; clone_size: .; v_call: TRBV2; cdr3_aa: CASRELAHQETQYF; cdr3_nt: TGTGCCAGCAGGGAACTAGCACACCAAGAGACCCAGTACTTC
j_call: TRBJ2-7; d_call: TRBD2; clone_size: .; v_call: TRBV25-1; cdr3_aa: CASSGLLAGGPLSYEQYF; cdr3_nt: TGTGCCAGCAGTGGGTTACTAGCGGGGGGACCCCTATCCTACGAGCAGTACTTC
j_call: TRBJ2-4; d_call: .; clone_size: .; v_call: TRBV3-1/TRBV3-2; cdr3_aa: CASSQDHRRAGNIQYF; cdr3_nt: TGTGCCAGCAGCCAAGATCATCGGCGGGCGGGAAACATTCAGTACTTC
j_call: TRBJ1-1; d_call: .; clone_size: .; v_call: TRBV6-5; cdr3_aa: CASQGGDFVTEAFF; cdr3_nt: TGTGCCAGCCAGGGCGGGGACTTTGTCACTGAAGCTTTCTTT
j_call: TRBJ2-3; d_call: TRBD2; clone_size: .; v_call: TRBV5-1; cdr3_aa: CASSLRRGTSGGSRNTQYF; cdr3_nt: TGCGCCAGCAGCTTGCGACGGGGGACTAGCGGGGGATCCAGGAATACGCAGTATTTT
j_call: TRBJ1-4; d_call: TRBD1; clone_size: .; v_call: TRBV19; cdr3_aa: CASSTGTGVEKLFF; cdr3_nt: TGTGCCAGTAGCACCGGGACAGGGGTCGAAAAACTGTTTTTT
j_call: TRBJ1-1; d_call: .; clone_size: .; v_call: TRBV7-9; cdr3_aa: CASSLEPPVNTEAFF; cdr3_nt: TGTGCCAGCAGCTTAGAACCCCCGGTGAACACTGAAGCTTTCTTT
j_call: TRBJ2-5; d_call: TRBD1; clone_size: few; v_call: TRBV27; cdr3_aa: CASSLNTGASQTQYF; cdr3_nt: TGTGCCAGCAGTTTAAATACAGGGGCATCCCAGACCCAGTACTTC
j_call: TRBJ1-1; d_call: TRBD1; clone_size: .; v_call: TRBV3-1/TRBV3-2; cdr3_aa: CASSPGDRRNTEAFF; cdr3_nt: TGTGCCAGCAGCCCAGGGGACAGGAGAAACACTGAAGCTTTCTTT
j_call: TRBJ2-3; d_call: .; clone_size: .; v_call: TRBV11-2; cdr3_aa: CASSPPTGLLGDTQYF; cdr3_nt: TGTGCCAGCAGCCCTCCAACGGGACTCCTGGGAGATACGCAGTATTTT
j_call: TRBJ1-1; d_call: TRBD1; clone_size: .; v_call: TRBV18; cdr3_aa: CASSPGTGNRAFF; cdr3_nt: TGTGCCAGCTCACCCGGGACAGGGAATCGAGCTTTCTTT
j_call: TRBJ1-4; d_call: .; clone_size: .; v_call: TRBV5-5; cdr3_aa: CASSLSERANEKLFF; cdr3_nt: TGTGCCAGCAGCCTATCTGAGAGGGCCAATGAAAAACTGTTTTTT
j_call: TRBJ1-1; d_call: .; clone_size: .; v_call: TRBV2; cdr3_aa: CASSEVGQGPEAFF; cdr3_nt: TGTGCCAGCAGTGAAGTAGGGCAGGGGCCTGAAGCTTTCTTT
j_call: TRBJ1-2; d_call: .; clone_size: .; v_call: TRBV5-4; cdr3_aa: CASSSKTRGGYTF; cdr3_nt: TGTGCCAGCAGCTCCAAAACCAGAGGTGGCTACACCTTC
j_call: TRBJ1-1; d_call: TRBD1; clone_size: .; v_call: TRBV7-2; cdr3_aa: CASSPDRAMNTEAFF; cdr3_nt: TGTGCCAGCAGCCCAGACAGGGCCATGAACACTGAAGCTTTCTTT
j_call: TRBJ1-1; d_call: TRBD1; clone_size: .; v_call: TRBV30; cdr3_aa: CAWSRGRNTEAFF; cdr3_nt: TGTGCCTGGAGCAGGGGGCGGAACACTGAAGCTTTCTTT
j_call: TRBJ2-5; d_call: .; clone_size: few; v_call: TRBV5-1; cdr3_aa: CASSLRGQETQYF; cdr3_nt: TGCGCCAGCAGCTTGAGGGGCCAAGAGACCCAGTACTTC
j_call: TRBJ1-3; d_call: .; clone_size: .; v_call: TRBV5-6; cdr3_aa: CASSLTGSGNTIYF; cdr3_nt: TGTGCCAGCAGCCTGACAGGCTCCGGAAACACCATATATTTT
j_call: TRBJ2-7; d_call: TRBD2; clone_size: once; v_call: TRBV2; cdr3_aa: CASSVPRETYEQYF; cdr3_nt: TGTGCCAGCAGTGTACCGCGGGAGACCTACGAGCAGTACTTC
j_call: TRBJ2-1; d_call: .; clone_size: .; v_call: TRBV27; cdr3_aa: CASSLVGGNEQFF; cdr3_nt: TGTGCCAGCAGTTTAGTGGGGGGCAATGAGCAGTTCTTC
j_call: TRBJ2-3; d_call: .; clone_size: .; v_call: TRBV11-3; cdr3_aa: CASSEGQSTDTQYF; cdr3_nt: TGTGCCAGCAGCGAAGGACAGTCCACAGATACGCAGTATTTT
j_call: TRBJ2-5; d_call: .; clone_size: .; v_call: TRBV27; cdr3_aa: CASNLAAYEETQYF; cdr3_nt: TGTGCCAGCAACCTAGCCGCCTACGAAGAGACCCAGTACTTC
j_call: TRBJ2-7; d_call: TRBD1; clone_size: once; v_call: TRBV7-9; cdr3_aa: CASSFHRGPYEQYF; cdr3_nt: TGTGCCAGCAGCTTCCACAGGGGGCCCTACGAGCAGTACTTC
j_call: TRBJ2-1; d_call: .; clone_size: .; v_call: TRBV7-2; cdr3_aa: CASSPTPGWRWQFF; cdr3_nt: TGTGCCAGCAGCCCTACTCCGGGGTGGAGATGGCAGTTCTTC
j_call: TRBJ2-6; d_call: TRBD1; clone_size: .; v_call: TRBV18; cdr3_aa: CASSLTGTGANVLTF; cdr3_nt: TGTGCCAGCTCACTGACAGGGACCGGGGCCAACGTCCTGACTTTC
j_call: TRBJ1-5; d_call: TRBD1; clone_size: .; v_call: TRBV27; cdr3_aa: CASSTTGSQPQHF; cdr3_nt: TGTGCCAGCAGCACGACAGGGAGTCAGCCCCAGCATTTT
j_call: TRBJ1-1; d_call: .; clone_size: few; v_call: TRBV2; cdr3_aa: CASREMYSSPEAFF; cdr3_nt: TGTGCCAGCAGAGAGATGTATAGCAGCCCTGAAGCTTTCTTT
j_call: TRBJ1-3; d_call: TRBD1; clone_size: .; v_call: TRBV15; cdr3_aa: CATRDRGAGNTIYF; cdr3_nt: TGTGCCACGAGAGACAGGGGAGCTGGAAACACCATATATTTT
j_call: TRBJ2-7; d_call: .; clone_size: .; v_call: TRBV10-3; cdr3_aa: CAISESTVIGTYEQYF; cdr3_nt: TGTGCCATCAGTGAGTCGACGGTAATCGGGACCTACGAGCAGTACTTC